This T cell receptor (beta chain) originates from a study of molecular identifiers for immune sequencing clone quantification. This clonotype occurred many times. The ends lost 3 bases at V and 4 bases at J; junction bases unmatched: 2. This CDR3 is built from 15 residues. CDR1 LNHDA and CDR2 SQIVND come from the germline V gene (reference sequence). TCRdb used MiXCR to reprocess the PCR reads, holding one entry per CDR3 protein. Of about 510,000 distinct CDR3 sequences in the sample, about a fifth were seen once. The clonotype comes from a human donor in good health. Some libraries in this study had Jurkat cell RNA spiked in. Sequencing was carried out using naive CD8+ T cells from blood, with Jurkat cell RNA spiked in. Subset defined: FACS-sorted CD8+CD4-CCR7+CD45RA+ naive T cells. V is TRBV19 and J is TRBJ2-1; the match to TRBD2 covers 11 bases. The DNA for the CDR3 is TGTGCCAGTAGTATTAGCGGGGGGGGGTACAATGAGCAGTTCTTC. Amino acid sequence: CASSISGGGYNEQFF.